These T cell receptor beta chains were read from a single sample in a study of shared clonotypes between healthy human individuals. Profiled with immunoSEQ multiplex PCR; TCRdb holds only in-frame clones, not every one. The table lists approximately 2.3 million clones, approximately 95% of them singletons, with approximately 0.4% in the top ten. The specimen was naive CD4+ T cells from PBMCs. The receptors originated from a man aged 18 to 30 in good health. Some clones in this sample may be carry-over from other donors' samples. CDR3s include the opening cysteine and the closing phenylalanine or tryptophan. The D gene is left open where the match is weak. Not every row has a clone size; where given, it reads once, few, many or a size class.

j_gene | abundance | d_gene | v_gene | CDR3nt | CDR3aa
TRBJ2-2 | . | . | TRBV4-3 | TGCGCCAGCAGCCAAGTGCAGCGGAACACCGGGGAGCTGTTTTTT | CASSQVQRNTGELFF
TRBJ1-5 | . | TRBD1 | TRBV6-1 | TGTGCCAGCAGTGAACGGGACAGGGGCAATCAGCCCCAGCATTTT | CASSERDRGNQPQHF
TRBJ2-1 | . | . | TRBV5-1 | TGCGCCAGCAGCCCAGAAATGCGGTACAATGAGCAGTTCTTC | CASSPEMRYNEQFF
TRBJ2-2 | . | TRBD2 | TRBV2 | TGTGCCAGCAGGAGGACTAGCGGGCTTACGAACACCGGGGAGCTGTTTTTT | CASRRTSGLTNTGELFF
TRBJ1-1 | . | . | TRBV21-1 | TGTGCCAGCAGCAAAGTACGGACAGGGCCCGGGGCTGAAGCTTTCTTT | CASSKVRTGPGAEAFF
TRBJ1-1 | . | . | TRBV7-8 | TGTGCCAGCAGCTTCTCCCCGGGGAGACAACCTGAAGCTTTCTTT | CASSFSPGRQPEAFF
TRBJ1-3 | . | . | TRBV18 | TGTGCCAGCTCACCACAGTCCGGAAACACCATATATTTT | CASSPQSGNTIYF
TRBJ2-3 | . | . | TRBV18 | TGTGCCAGCTCACCAGGACACAACACAGATACGCAGTATTTT | CASSPGHNTDTQYF
TRBJ1-4 | . | TRBD1 | TRBV7-9 | TGTGCCAGCAGCTCCGGGACAGGGGGCGGTGAAAAACTGTTTTTT | CASSSGTGGGEKLFF
TRBJ2-4 | . | . | TRBV23-1 | TGCGCCAGCAGTCATCCTCCCCGTGTCCGGGACCAAAAAAACATTCAGTACTTC | CASSHPPRVRDQKNIQYF
TRBJ1-1 | once | . | TRBV7-9 | TGTGCCAGCAGCTTTCAGGACACTGAAGCTTTCTTT | CASSFQDTEAFF
TRBJ1-3 | . | . | TRBV5-1 | TGCGCCAGCAGCTTGGGACGAAGCTCTGGAAACACCATATATTTT | CASSLGRSSGNTIYF
TRBJ2-2 | once | TRBD1 | TRBV25-1 | TGTGCCAGCAGTGGGGGACAGTCGAACACCGGGGAGCTGTTTTTT | CASSGGQSNTGELFF
TRBJ1-5 | . | . | TRBV28 | TGTGCCAGCAGCACTCAATCGGGACGGGGGGTAGGAAGCAATCAGCCCCAGCATTTT | CASSTQSGRGVGSNQPQHF
TRBJ2-1 | . | TRBD2 | TRBV7-3 | TGTGCCAGCAGCCTAGGACTAGTCAATGAGCAGTTCTTC | CASSLGLVNEQFF
TRBJ1-1 | few | . | TRBV7-7 | TGTGCCAGCAGCTCAGGGGCGGGGGGCAAAGCTTTCTTT | CASSSGAGGKAFF
TRBJ2-7 | . | TRBD2 | TRBV2 | TGTGCCAGCAGTACCGGGACTACTGGAACAAACGAGCAGTACTTC | CASSTGTTGTNEQYF
TRBJ2-1 | . | . | TRBV6-6 | TGTGCCAGCAGTCAAGGACCAAACAATGAGCAGTTCTTC | CASSQGPNNEQFF
TRBJ1-2 | . | . | TRBV9 | TGTGCCAGCAGCGTAGCCCCGCGGTTAGCTAACTATGGCTACACCTTC | CASSVAPRLANYGYTF
TRBJ2-2 | . | . | TRBV30 | TGTGCCTGGGGGGACAAACTGCTGGGCGGGGAGCTGTTTTTT | CAWGDKLLGGELFF
TRBJ2-2 | once | TRBD2 | TRBV5-1 | TGCGCCAGCAGCCCATTAGCGGGAGGGTTGAACACCGGGGAGCTGTTTTTT | CASSPLAGGLNTGELFF
TRBJ2-1 | . | . | TRBV7-3 | TGTGCCAGCAGCTCCCCCGCTTTTACAGGGATGGGTTACAATGAGCAGTTCTTC | CASSSPAFTGMGYNEQFF
TRBJ2-3 | . | TRBD2 | TRBV5-1 | TGCGCCAGCAGCTTGGAGGGACTAGCGGGAGGGACAGATACGCAGTATTTT | CASSLEGLAGGTDTQYF
TRBJ2-5 | . | . | TRBV5-4 | TGTGCCAGCAGCTTGCGGCGGGACCAAGAGACCCAGTACTTC | CASSLRRDQETQYF
TRBJ2-7 | . | . | TRBV6-5 | TGTGCCAGCAGCATTACCCGGAGCCAAACCTACGAGCAGTACTTC | CASSITRSQTYEQYF
TRBJ1-3 | . | . | TRBV7-6 | TGTGCCAGCAGCTTAGAGTCCTTGGAGACGGGACAAATCTTCTCTGGAAACACCATATATTTT | CASSLESLETGQIFSGNTIYF
TRBJ2-3 | . | TRBD2 | TRBV5-1 | TGCGCCAGCCGGGGCAGCGGGGGCACAGATACGCAGTATTTT | CASRGSGGTDTQYF
TRBJ1-1 | . | . | TRBV11-2 | TGTGCCAGCAGCTTAGGAGCAGGGACCACTGAAGCTTTCTTT | CASSLGAGTTEAFF
TRBJ2-5 | . | . | TRBV29-1 | TGCAGCGTTGAAGGGGGCGGGCAGACCCAGTACTTC | CSVEGGGQTQYF
TRBJ1-1 | . | . | TRBV5-1 | TGCGCCAGCAAGCTCAGTCAGGGTCTTTGGAACACTGAAGCTTTCTTT | CASKLSQGLWNTEAFF
TRBJ2-7 | . | . | TRBV21-1 | TGTGCCAGCAGCCCTCCTTCCCCTCGCCGCGGGAGGTCCTACGAGCAGTACTTC | CASSPPSPRRGRSYEQYF
TRBJ2-5 | once | . | TRBV19 | TGTGCCAGTAGTCCTGCAGCATACGAAGAGACCCAGTACTTC | CASSPAAYEETQYF
TRBJ2-3 | . | . | TRBV9 | TGTGCCAGCAGCGTAGCCTTGGGGATAATGAGCACAGATACGCAGTATTTT | CASSVALGIMSTDTQYF
TRBJ1-1 | . | . | TRBV27 | TGTGCCAGCAGTCAGACTTTAACCACTGAAGCTTTCTTT | CASSQTLTTEAFF
TRBJ2-5 | . | . | TRBV5-1 | TGCGCCAGCAGCGGAACAGTCGAAGAGACCCAGTACTTC | CASSGTVEETQYF